Listed below are T cell receptor beta chains from one sample, sequenced in a study of T cells expressing NK-cell markers. TCRdb processed the 5' RACE reads again and assigns one entry to each CDR3 protein, with no DNA. The repertoire shows roughly 350,000 distinct CDR3 sequences; the top ten hold over 4%. Material for sequencing was blood T cells: a sorted CD56 or NKG2C T cell subset, CD4+ or CD8+ T cells, or bulk PBMC T cells (not recorded which). The receptors come from a man aged 18-70 years in good health. CDR3s include the opening cysteine and the closing phenylalanine or tryptophan.

J: TRBJ1-4
V: TRBV5-1
CDR3: CASSFGAQDEKLFF

J: TRBJ2-7
V: TRBV2
CDR3: CASSRTGGSGEQYF

J: TRBJ1-6
V: TRBV5-1
CDR3: CASSSRGRNNSPLHF

J: TRBJ2-5
V: TRBV2
CDR3: CASSRDRGGWETQYF

J: TRBJ2-7
V: TRBV20-1
CDR3: CSAREFGTGAAYEQYF

J: TRBJ1-5
V: TRBV20-1
CDR3: CSARDNGQGGNQPQHF

J: TRBJ2-5
V: TRBV28
CDR3: CASSQGGTDQETQYF

J: TRBJ2-6
V: TRBV7-2
CDR3: CASSFSPSGANVLTF

J: TRBJ2-5
V: TRBV5-1
CDR3: CASSLGFGEETQYF

J: TRBJ2-3
V: TRBV5-1
CDR3: CASSLDGGGSTDTQYF

J: TRBJ1-5
V: TRBV27
CDR3: CASSPRLTSNQPQHF

J: TRBJ1-1
V: TRBV6-5
CDR3: CASSFLMNTEAFF

J: TRBJ2-7
V: TRBV20-1
CDR3: CSAKPFRGYEQYF

J: TRBJ2-3
V: TRBV20-1
CDR3: CSARDRLKGLDTQYF

J: TRBJ2-2
V: TRBV5-1
CDR3: CASSLVGEIGELFF

J: TRBJ1-5
V: TRBV28
CDR3: CASRHQPPSNQPQHF

J: TRBJ1-1
V: TRBV6-1
CDR3: CASSEFYEAFF

J: TRBJ2-6
V: TRBV11-2
CDR3: CASSFQGTGANVLTF

J: TRBJ2-6
V: TRBV27
CDR3: CATRSSGANVLTF

J: TRBJ2-7
V: TRBV11-3
CDR3: CASSPGPNSYEQYF

J: TRBJ2-1
V: TRBV11-2
CDR3: CATRAQGIHNEQFF

J: TRBJ2-5
V: TRBV7-7
CDR3: CASSSQRGYQETQYF

J: TRBJ2-7
V: TRBV6-5
CDR3: CASSSTGGVYEQYF

J: TRBJ2-5
V: TRBV15
CDR3: CATSRDSRGKGPETQYF

J: TRBJ2-5
V: TRBV14
CDR3: CASSQVTLAGTGKETQYF

J: TRBJ2-5
V: TRBV6-5
CDR3: CASSYTAETQYF

J: TRBJ2-2
V: TRBV6-1
CDR3: CASSRQAGGPTGELFF

J: TRBJ2-1
V: TRBV7-2
CDR3: CASSITPDPYNEQFF

J: TRBJ2-2
V: TRBV12-5
CDR3: CASGPGQTNTGELFF

J: TRBJ2-2
V: TRBV6-1
CDR3: CATHGPKNTGELFF

J: TRBJ2-7
V: TRBV2
CDR3: CATRTGGYEQYF